The entry below gives a single TCR beta chain sequence along with its context. What it binds is unknown. The sample comes from a study of cytomegalovirus exposure and HLA in healthy donors. The CDR3 length is 13 residues. Looked up from germline, CDR1 is SGHTA and CDR2 is FQGTGA. The V gene lost 4 bases and the J gene lost 2 bases, with 8 bases spanning the gap. This donor has no recorded CMV serostatus. Study-level results: Cytomegalovirus association was listed for about 180 TCR beta chains. Several of the most significant clusters were apparently associated with common viral pathogens in a later analysis.

It was with 60 Vbeta and 13 Jbeta primers that the PCR ran. Data came from immunoSEQ multiplex PCR; TCRdb stores just in-frame clones and leaves some out. The sample consists of about 72,000 clones, 75% to 90% of them appearing once. The J gene is TRBJ1-1, the V gene TRBV7-3; D gene ambiguous. This receptor was obtained from a human donor in good health. Sequencing was done on a sample of PBMCs. The CDR3 sequence: CASSYTTNTEAFF. CDR3 nucleotides: TGTGCCAGCAGCTATACGACTAACACTGAAGCTTTCTTT.